These 32 T cell receptor beta chains were all obtained from the same sample, sequenced in a study of cytomegalovirus exposure and HLA in healthy donors. With 60 Vbeta and 13 Jbeta primers, the PCR was carried out. TCRdb's copy holds only in-frame clones and misses some; the assay was immunoSEQ multiplex PCR. The top ten hold around 5.8% of the sample, which has 30,000 to 40,000 clones, about 80% seen once. Material for sequencing was PBMCs. Receptors originate from a male donor in good health and CMV-seronegative.

This clone came up once. The chain recombines TRBV30 with TRBJ2-5; 7 nucleotides agree with TRBD1. The J call is in doubt because the DNA end fits TRBJ2-7 better. Germline-derived CDR1 and CDR2 are GTSNPN and SVGIG (reference sequence). This CDR3 is built from 12 residues. CDR3 nucleotide sequence: TGTGCCTGGAAGGGACAGTCCTACGAGCAGTACTTC. It codes for CAWKGQSYEQYF.

The genes are TRBV25-1 and TRBJ1-1, with TRBD1 matching over 7 bases. V was clipped by 5 bases and J by 4 bases; unmatched bases: 7. The CDR3 has 14 amino acids. CDR1 and CDR2 from the germline V gene are MGHDK and SYGVNS. The CDR3 DNA is TGTGCCAGCAGTAGACAGGGTCTGGCCACTGAAGCTTTCTTT. Translation gives CASSRQGLATEAFF.

V gene TRBV5-1 combines with J gene TRBJ2-1; TRBD2 is a possible D gene (5 bases). The germline V gene has CDR1 SGHRS and CDR2 YFSETQ. This CDR3 spans 14 amino acids. Trimming took 3 bases from V and 0 from J, leaving 7 bases between them. The CDR3 region has the DNA TGCGCCAGCAGCTCCGGGAACTCCTACAATGAGCAGTTCTTC. Residues: CASSSGNSYNEQFF.

The chain uses TRBV6-4 and TRBJ2-7, with D unclear. Germline V lookup: CDR1 MRHNA, CDR2 SNTAGT. Trimming cost V 0 bases and J 6 bases, with 9 bases left between them. The CDR3 covers 13 residues. The CDR3, as DNA: TGTGCCAGCAGTGACTCTGAAAGTAGCGAGCAGTACTTC. It is translated as CASSDSESSEQYF.

V gene TRBV11-2 combines with J gene TRBJ2-6; TRBD1 agrees at 8 bases. The length of the CDR3 is 17 residues. Trimming removed 5 bases from V and 1 base from J; junction bases left unmatched: 7. From germline, CDR1 is SGHAT and CDR2 FQNNGV. CDR3 sequence (DNA): TGTGCCAGCAGCGTACAGGGGGGTATATCTGGGGCCAACGTCCTGACTTTC. Its protein product is CASSVQGGISGANVLTF.

This chain uses TRBV6-4 with TRBJ2-1, with D possibly matching TRBD2 (6 bases). This CDR3 has 13 amino acids. CDR1 MRHNA and CDR2 SNTAGT come from the germline V gene. With 4 bases removed from V and 7 bases from J, the gap between germline ends came to 11 bases. Here the CDR3 DNA reads TGTGCCAGCAGTGTCGAGGGAGGAAATGAGCAGTTCTTC. Protein product: CASSVEGGNEQFF.

The rearrangement joins TRBV30 to TRBJ1-2; weak D call: TRBD1 (6 bases). V was shortened by 0 bases and J by 5 bases, with 10 bases between the two germline ends. The germline V gene has CDR1 GTSNPN and CDR2 SVGIG (reference sequence). This CDR3 spans 13 amino acids. This CDR3 reads CAWSVGGAYGYTF. CDR3 sequence (DNA): TGTGCCTGGAGTGTAGGGGGGGCTTATGGCTACACCTTC.

The rearrangement links TRBV10-3 to TRBJ1-1; maybe TRBD1 (5 bases). The CDR3 consists of 14 residues. Trimming cost V 5 bases and J 3 bases, with 13 bases left between them. CDR1 and CDR2 from the germline V gene are ENHRY and SYGVKD. The CDR3 nucleotides read TGTGCCATCAGTTCGGGACTTCCGGACACTGAAGCTTTCTTT. Translation: CAISSGLPDTEAFF.

The chain has TRBV6-1 and TRBJ1-2, with TRBD1 matching 7 bases. Looked up from germline, CDR1 is MNHNS and CDR2 is SASEGT. CDR3 length: 15 amino acids. The trim removed 3 bases at V and 0 bases at J, leaving 4 bases unmatched. The DNA for the CDR3 is TGTGCCAGCAGTGATGGGACAGCAGCTAACTATGGCTACACCTTC. Amino acids: CASSDGTAANYGYTF.

The chain uses TRBV19 and TRBJ1-1; 8 bases map to TRBD1. V was pared by 7 bases and J by 5 bases, with 6 bases of the junction left unmatched. Germline V CDR1 and CDR2: LNHDA, SQIVND (reference sequence). The CDR3 extends over 13 amino acids. The CDR3 DNA reads TGTGCCAGTATGCTGGACAGGGAGACTGAAGCTTTCTTT. Protein sequence: CASMLDRETEAFF.

The V gene is TRBV5-3, the J gene TRBJ2-5; 8 positions match TRBD1. TRBV5-3 is an ORF, with its function uncertain. This CDR3 is built from 15 residues. V shed 3 bases and J 5 bases; nucleotides not matched to a gene: 9. The CDR3 is CARSWRTGLGETQYF. The CDR3 bases are TGTGCCAGAAGCTGGAGGACAGGGCTGGGCGAGACCCAGTACTTC.

This clone was observed once. One end of the junction varies from germline; a read error may be responsible. In the same sample, other DNA sequences code for this CDR3. The V gene is TRBV13, the J gene TRBJ1-4; 9 bases map to TRBD1. CDR1 and CDR2 from the germline V gene are PRHDT and FYEKMQ (reference sequence). CDR3 length: 14 amino acids. In DNA, the CDR3 is TGTGCCAGCAGCTTAGGGACAGGGGGGGAAAAGCTGTTTTTT. Protein: CASSLGTGGEKLFF.

V usage is TRBV4-1 and J usage is TRBJ1-2; TRBD1 agrees at 11 bases. CDR1 MGHRA and CDR2 YSYEKL come from the germline V gene. The CDR3 consists of 17 residues. Trimming at V came to 0 bases and at J to 2 bases, leaving 5 bases not matched to a gene. In nucleotides, the CDR3 is TGCGCCAGCAGCCAAGATTCCGGGACAGGGGGAAACTATGGCTACACCTTC. Translation gives CASSQDSGTGGNYGYTF.

The chain uses TRBV7-8 and TRBJ2-3; a weak D match, TRBD1 (5 bases). Germline lookup yields CDR1 SGHVS and CDR2 FQNEAQ. The CDR3 covers 16 residues. V lost 4 bases, J lost 4 bases, and 18 bases lay in between. DNA for the CDR3: TGTGCCAGCAGCTCTCTTTCCAGGGTAGGATCAGATACGCAGTATTTT. The encoded protein is CASSSLSRVGSDTQYF.

The J gene is TRBJ2-7, the V gene TRBV20-1; the D gene is possibly TRBD2 (6 bases). The germline CDR1 and CDR2 sequences are DFQATT and SNEGSKA (reference sequence). The CDR3 is 11 residues long. Trimming removed 3 bases at V and 4 bases at J, with 7 bases between. The CDR3 region has the DNA TGCAGTGCTAGGGCGGGATACGAGCAGTACTTC. This gives the protein CSARAGYEQYF.

In DNA, the CDR3 is TGTGCCAGCAGCTTGGGGGAGACTGTCCCCTATGGCTACACCTTC. It translates to CASSLGETVPYGYTF. The chain employs TRBV5-4 and TRBJ1-2; the D is unclear. The ends were cut back, 0 bases at V and 4 bases at J, with 13 bases in the middle. Germline V gene lookup returns CDR1 SGHNT and CDR2 YYREEE (reference sequence). The CDR3 spans 15 residues. Looking up the rest from reference TRBV5-4 and TRBJ1-2 gives the full variable domain: ETGVTQSPTHLIKTRGQQVTLRCSSQSGHNTVSWYQQALGQGPQFIFQYYREEENGRGNFPPRFSGLQFPNYSSELNVNALELDDSALYLCASSLGETVPYGYTFGSGTRLTVV.

The genes are TRBV18 and TRBJ1-1; 8 positions match TRBD1. CDR1 and CDR2 from the germline V gene are KGHSH and LQKENI. Trimming took 6 bases from V and 5 from J; bases not matched to a gene: 8. This CDR3 region has 14 residues. CDR3 in amino acids: CASSPDRVGTEAFF. CDR3 bases: TGTGCCAGCTCTCCGGACAGGGTTGGAACTGAAGCTTTCTTT.

CDR3 sequence reads: CASSVRGDGRGETQYF. The CDR3 nucleotides are TGTGCCAGCAGCGTACGAGGTGATGGCAGGGGGGAGACCCAGTACTTC. This chain uses TRBV9 with TRBJ2-5; 7 bases match TRBD1. Germline values: CDR1 SGDLS, CDR2 YYNGEE. The J segment lost 5 bases and the V segment lost 1 base, leaving 11 bases of the junction unmatched. The length of the CDR3 is 16 residues.

V usage is TRBV4-2 and J usage is TRBJ2-1; 8 positions match TRBD2. The CDR3 runs to 16 residues. The germline gives CDR1 LGHNA, CDR2 YNFKEQ. The junction had 7 bases not matched to a gene; V was cut back by 4 bases and J by 2 bases. CDR3 in DNA: TGTGCCAGCAGCCCTCCGGGAGCGGGAGCCTACAATGAGCAGTTCTTC. Protein product: CASSPPGAGAYNEQFF.

This clone has just a few counts. The chain couples TRBV29-1 to TRBJ2-3; D perhaps matches TRBD2 (6 bases). Trimming removed 3 bases at V and 2 bases at J, with 12 bases between. The CDR3 loop spans 14 amino acids. In germline, CDR1 is SQVTM, CDR2 ANQGSEA. The CDR3 loop is CSVDGAGYTDTQYF. CDR3 coding DNA: TGCAGCGTTGATGGGGCGGGATACACAGATACGCAGTATTTT.

The rearrangement uses TRBV18 and TRBJ2-7; 11 nucleotides agree with TRBD1. J gave up 3 bases and V 6 bases, and 4 bases lay outside the gene matches. This CDR3 comprises 14 residues. Germline V gene data show CDR1 as KGHSH and CDR2 as LQKENI. Here the CDR3 reads CASSLGTGGYEQYF. The CDR3 nucleotides are TGTGCCAGCTCCCTTGGGACAGGGGGCTACGAGCAGTACTTC.

This chain uses TRBV30 with TRBJ1-3; D possibly corresponds to TRBD1 (6 bases). There are 15 residues in the CDR3. V lost 0 bases to trimming and J lost 2 bases, with 11 bases between them. Looked up from germline, CDR1 is GTSNPN and CDR2 is SVGIG (reference sequence). The CDR3 is CAWSVGGAAGNTIYF. CDR3 nucleotides: TGTGCCTGGAGTGTTGGGGGGGCGGCTGGAAACACCATATATTTT.

V is TRBV7-9 and J is TRBJ1-4; a possible D gene is TRBD1 (5 bases). Germline V gene data show CDR1 as SEHNR and CDR2 as FQNEAQ (reference sequence). With 5 bases removed from V and 6 bases from J, the gap between germline ends came to 13 bases. The CDR3 is 14 amino acids. DNA of the CDR3: TGTGCCAGCAGCACCGGGGGGGGTTATGAAAAACTGTTTTTT. This gives the protein CASSTGGGYEKLFF.

This sequence joins TRBV6-5 and TRBJ1-2, with a weak D call TRBD1 (6 bases). The CDR3 has 15 residues. Deletions cut 0 bases from V and 4 bases from J, with 12 bases between. Germline CDR1 and CDR2: MNHEY and SVGAGI. CDR3 nucleotides: TGTGCCAGCAGTTACTCCCAGGGGACCATCTATGGCTACACCTTC. Protein: CASSYSQGTIYGYTF.

This chain connects TRBV19 to TRBJ1-5; 7 nucleotides match TRBD1. V was pared by 6 bases and J by 16 bases, with 9 bases of the junction left unmatched. CDR3 length equals 11 residues. The germline V gene has CDR1 LNHDA and CDR2 SQIVND (reference sequence). CDR3 bases: TGTGCCAGTAGGGCGACAGGGTACACACATTTT. As protein: CASRATGYTHF.

The rearrangement uses TRBV27 and TRBJ2-3, with TRBD1 matching over 10 bases. This CDR3 comprises 15 residues. V trimming: 6 bases; J trimming: 4 bases; junction bases outside the gene matches: 7. Per germline, CDR1 MNHEY and CDR2 SMNVEV (reference sequence). CDR3 amino acids: CASRRRDRGSDTQYF. Here the CDR3 DNA reads TGTGCCAGCAGGAGGAGGGACAGGGGTTCAGATACGCAGTATTTT.

The genes are TRBV7-9 and TRBJ1-1; D uncertain. With 5 bases removed from V and 4 bases from J, the gap between germline ends came to 8 bases. Germline V gives CDR1 SEHNR, CDR2 FQNEAQ (reference sequence). This CDR3 region has 12 residues. The CDR3 here is CASSLKSTEAFF. The CDR3 DNA reads as TGTGCCAGCAGCCTAAAGTCCACTGAAGCTTTCTTT.

J is TRBJ2-2 and V is TRBV5-6; no definite D call. The CDR3 length is 14 residues. Trimming pared 1 base from V and 1 base from J, leaving 5 bases between. Per germline, CDR1 SGHDT and CDR2 YYEEEE. In nucleotides, the CDR3 is TGTGCCAGCAGCTTGCACAGGAACACCGGGGAGCTGTTTTTT. This gives the protein CASSLHRNTGELFF.

This chain links TRBV10-3 with TRBJ1-5; no definite D call. CDR3 length: 17 amino acids. The V end was cut by 0 bases, the J end by 3 bases, with 15 bases between. Germline V lookup: CDR1 ENHRY, CDR2 SYGVKD. In DNA form, the CDR3 reads TGTGCCATCAGTGAGTCTACCCGAAGCCGTGACAATCAGCCCCAGCATTTT. Translation: CAISESTRSRDNQPQHF.

Written as DNA, the CDR3 is TGTGCCTGTACTCCCAGGAGGGAAGGCTATGGCTACACCTTC. Translation: CACTPRREGYGYTF. This chain connects TRBV30 to TRBJ1-2, with unresolved D. V gave up 6 bases and J gave up 4 bases, with 18 bases separating them. The CDR3 spans 14 residues. CDR1 is GTSNPN and CDR2 is SVGIG in the germline V gene (reference sequence). The whole variable domain, filled in from reference TRBV30 and TRBJ1-2, reads SQTIHQWPATLVQPVGSPLSLECTVEGTSNPNLYWYRQAAGRGLQLLFYSVGIGQISSEVPQNLSASRPQDRQFILSSKKLLLSDSGFYLCACTPRREGYGYTFGSGTRLTVV.

The chain is built from TRBV5-8 and TRBJ2-2; D is ambiguous. V shed 5 bases and J shed 3 bases, with 20 bases lying between them. CDR3 length equals 17 residues. In germline, CDR1 is SGHTS, CDR2 YDEGEE. CDR3 amino acids: CASRVLRNPLHTGELFF. The CDR3 DNA reads TGTGCCAGCAGGGTCCTGAGGAATCCCTTACACACCGGGGAGCTGTTTTTT.

V and J are TRBV11-2 and TRBJ2-3; 8 positions agree with TRBD2. Germline V gene sequence: CDR1 SGHAT, CDR2 FQNNGV. Trimming took 0 bases from V and 5 from J; bases not matched to a gene: 7. This CDR3 is built from 16 residues. CDR3 protein: CASSLESRGGIDTQYF. Here the CDR3 DNA reads TGTGCCAGCAGCTTAGAGTCCCGGGGGGGCATAGATACGCAGTATTTT.